This TCR beta chain was identified during a study of blood T cell repertoires in COVID-19. Overall study: From T cells, B-cell-depleted T cells, or PBMCs came the material, which was cDNA or gDNA.

TCRdb keeps only in-frame clones here, not all; method: immunoSEQ multiplex PCR. The sample consists of roughly 150,000 clones, roughly 84% of them appearing once. There are 22 residues in the CDR3. This receptor was obtained from a man aged 55 to 70 who had recovered from COVID-19. The chain links TRBV21-1 to TRBJ2-5; the DNA was not used to check the table's D call, TRBD2. TRBV21-1 is flagged as a pseudogene. The sequenced sample consisted of PBMCs or T cells enriched from blood (not recorded which). As DNA, the CDR3 is TGTGCCAGCAGCAACGAGGTCAGCGGGAAAACGGCGAAGAACGGGAAACAAGAGACCCAGTACTTC. Translation: CASSNEVSGKTAKNGKQETQYF.